Presented here are 12 T cell receptor beta chains from one specimen sequenced in a study of metastatic and nonmetastatic thyroid tumors. Thyroid surgery took place with no prior treatment in any patient. TCRdb re-analyzed the PCR reads through MiXCR. The top ten hold about two fifths of the sample, which has 6,100 or so clones, around 33% seen once. The sequenced material came from adjacent normal tissue. Receptors originate from a male donor with papillary thyroid cancer or a benign thyroid nodule (not recorded which). Some clones in this sample may be carry-over from other donors' samples.

This rearrangement joins TRBV20-1 to TRBJ1-5, with D perhaps matching TRBD1 (5 bases). Germline V gene lookup returns CDR1 DFQATT and CDR2 SNEGSKA (reference sequence). V lost 3 bases to trimming and J lost 11 bases, with 20 bases between them. The CDR3 has 14 amino acids. The CDR3 nucleotides are TGCAGTGCTAGTCTGCACAGCGGCCCGGGGGCCCAGCATTTT. Amino acid sequence: CSASLHSGPGAQHF.

The chain is built from TRBV20-1 and TRBJ2-1; no clear D. The CDR3 consists of 15 residues. CDR1 is DFQATT, CDR2 SNEGSKA, per germline (reference sequence). Trimming left V 0 bases short and J 5 bases short, with 14 bases between. CDR3 residues: CSARDSRRTDNEQFF. The CDR3 region has the DNA TGCAGTGCTAGAGATTCGAGGCGGACGGACAATGAGCAGTTCTTC.

This clone was recorded a few times. A much larger clone is a single base away; this may be a read error. The chain employs TRBV4-1 and TRBJ2-5, with 16 bases identical to TRBD2. V was clipped by 3 bases and J by 4 bases; unmatched bases: 11. In germline, CDR1 is MGHRA, CDR2 YSYEKL. This CDR3 contains 19 residues. CDR3 bases: TGCGCCAGCAGCCACCCGGGACTAGCGGGGGGGCCGGGACGAGAGACCCAGTACTTC. Amino acids: CASSHPGLAGGPGRETQYF.

The rearrangement joins TRBV20-1 to TRBJ2-7, with 8 bases identical to TRBD2. The CDR3 runs to 14 residues. Per germline, CDR1 DFQATT and CDR2 SNEGSKA (reference sequence). Germline trimming cut 3 bases from V and 3 bases from J; bases unmatched to any gene: 7. Here the CDR3 DNA reads TGCAGTGCTAGGTTCGCGGGAGGCCACTACGAGCAGTACTTC. This encodes CSARFAGGHYEQYF.

This clone has just one count. The V gene is TRBV7-9, the J gene TRBJ1-1, with 8 bases lining up with TRBD1. The CDR3 spans 13 residues. The V gene end was trimmed by 5 bases and the J gene end by 11 bases; junction bases not matched to a gene: 10. The V gene's germline CDR1 is SEHNR and CDR2 FQNEAQ (reference sequence). The chain's CDR3 is CASSPGNRGRAFF. In DNA, the CDR3 is TGTGCCAGCAGCCCAGGGAACAGGGGGAGGGCTTTCTTT. The full variable domain, in which reference TRBV7-9 and TRBJ1-1 provide the parts outside the CDR3, is DTGVSQNPRHKITKRGQNVTFRCDPISEHNRLYWYRQTLGQGPEFLTYFQNEAQLEKSRLLSDRFSAERPKGSFSTLEIQRTEQGDSAMYLCASSPGNRGRAFFGQGTRLTVV.

The chain couples TRBV27 to TRBJ2-7; D is undetermined. The V gene lost 5 bases and the J gene lost 0 bases, with 14 bases spanning the gap. Per germline, CDR1 MNHEY and CDR2 SMNVEV (reference sequence). This CDR3 region has 15 residues. CDR3 protein: CASSTPVLNSYEQYF. CDR3 bases: TGTGCCAGCAGTACCCCGGTACTGAACTCCTACGAGCAGTACTTC.

This clone was counted only a few times. V is TRBV30 and J is TRBJ1-4, with 7 bases lining up with TRBD1. Trimming removed 1 base from V and 8 bases from J; junction bases left unmatched: 10. This CDR3 has 15 amino acids. Germline values: CDR1 GTSNPN, CDR2 SVGIG (reference sequence). In DNA, the CDR3 is TGTGCCTGGAGTGGGTTTAACAGGGGACAAGAAAAACTGTTTTTT. Protein: CAWSGFNRGQEKLFF.

This clone was seen once. The V gene is TRBV30, the J gene TRBJ1-2; 9 bases are a match to TRBD1. Germline loops: CDR1 GTSNPN, CDR2 SVGIG (reference sequence). The CDR3 is 14 residues long. Trimming took 2 bases from V and 2 from J; bases not matched to a gene: 3. The CDR3 bases are TGTGCCTGGAGTTCGACAGGGGGGAACTATGGCTACACCTTC. It specifies CAWSSTGGNYGYTF.

The rearrangement joins TRBV19 to TRBJ2-1, with 7 bases matching TRBD1. The trim removed 1 base at V and 3 bases at J, leaving 9 bases unmatched. CDR1 and CDR2 from the germline V gene are LNHDA and SQIVND (reference sequence). This CDR3 is 17 amino acids long. The CDR3 DNA sequence: TGTGCCAGTAGTATAGGGAGAGGGGGCATTTTCTACAATGAGCAGTTCTTC. Protein: CASSIGRGGIFYNEQFF.

V is TRBV30 and J is TRBJ2-7; no firm D call. Germline CDR1 GTSNPN, CDR2 SVGIG (reference sequence). The CDR3 length is 14 residues. The V end was cut by 0 bases, the J end by 2 bases, with 11 bases between. The chain's CDR3 is CAWSVSDGTYEQYF. CDR3 DNA: TGTGCCTGGAGTGTATCGGACGGAACCTACGAGCAGTACTTC.

The gene calls are TRBV18 and TRBJ2-5; no reliable D call. CDR1 KGHSH and CDR2 LQKENI come from the germline V gene. The CDR3 has 16 residues. V was shortened by 0 bases and J by 0 bases, with 11 bases between the two germline ends. The CDR3 is CASSPPPRVYQETQYF. The CDR3 nucleotides are TGTGCCAGCTCACCACCCCCCAGAGTGTACCAAGAGACCCAGTACTTC. Together with reference TRBV18 and TRBJ2-5, the CDR3 gives the full variable domain: NAGVMQNPRHLVRRRGQEARLRCSPMKGHSHVYWYRQLPEEGLKFMVYLQKENIIDESGMPKERFSAEFPKEGPSILRIQQVVRGDSAAYFCASSPPPRVYQETQYFGPGTRLLVL.

This chain uses TRBV5-4 with TRBJ1-4; TRBD1 is a possible D gene (6 bases). This CDR3 has 15 residues. V was shortened by 1 base and J by 7 bases, with 14 bases between the two germline ends. Germline V gives CDR1 SGHNT, CDR2 YYREEE (reference sequence). The CDR3 sequence: CASSLSARGGEKLFF. Here the CDR3 DNA reads TGTGCCAGCAGCTTGAGTGCCAGGGGTGGTGAAAAACTGTTTTTT.